These 3 T cell receptor beta chains were sequenced from one sample in a study of blood T cells in healthy people across ages. Using a J-beta primer mix together with a sample-barcoded 5' primer, a second PCR was run for roughly 7 to 12 cycles. One entry per CDR3 protein results from TCRdb running MiXCR on the 5' RACE reads. The sample shows roughly 1.5 million distinct CDR3 sequences, less than 45% of them seen only once. Input material: blood. These receptors all come from a woman younger than 30 in good health.

The chain combines TRBV7-8 with TRBJ2-1; D not resolved. In germline, CDR1 is SGHVS, CDR2 FQNEAQ. CDR3 length equals 12 residues. The germline V and J ends were trimmed by 2 bases and 10 bases, with 9 bases remaining between them. DNA for the CDR3: TGTGCCAGCAGCTTAAGGTTGAGAGAGCAGTTCTTC. Translated, it gives CASSLRLREQFF.

For this clonotype: This may stem from a read error, because a much larger clone lies one nucleotide away. This rearrangement joins TRBV6-5 to TRBJ1-1; D is ambiguous. V lost 8 bases and J lost 1, with 14 bases in between. Germline CDR1 and CDR2: MNHEY and SVGAGI. The CDR3 sequence is 14 residues long. CDR3 region: CASARLMGNTEAFF. CDR3 in DNA: TGTGCCAGCGCTCGGTTGATGGGGAACACTGAAGCTTTCTTT.

The chain joins TRBV4-2 to TRBJ2-4, with a possible D match to TRBD1 (6 bases). The J call may be wrong; the DNA end is better matched by TRBJ2-7. Germline V CDR1 and CDR2: LGHNA, YNFKEQ. The CDR3 spans 15 residues. CDR3 residues: CASSQLGTKKYEQYF. CDR3 sequence (DNA): TGTGCCAGCAGCCAACTTGGGACAAAGAAGTACGAGCAGTACTTC.